What follows are 16 T cell receptor beta chains derived from one specimen sequenced in a study of response to subunit inactivated influenza vaccine. Via MiXCR, TCRdb re-called the RT-PCR reads, giving one row per CDR3 protein. The sample has about 500,000 distinct CDR3 sequences, about 17% seen once; the top ten hold roughly 3.1%. The sequenced sample was CD4+ T cells sorted from PBMCs, obtained around 25 months after vaccination. These receptors were taken from a man between 50 and 75 years old who received an inactivated influenza vaccine.

V is TRBV12-3 or TRBV12-4 and J is TRBJ1-6; a possible D gene is TRBD1 (6 bases). V dropped 5 bases and J dropped 7 bases, with 18 bases sitting between them. This CDR3 is built from 16 residues. The CDR3 loop reads CASSVRQASLNSPLHF. CDR3 bases: TGTGCCAGCAGTGTTCGACAGGCTTCCTTGAATTCACCCCTCCACTTT.

This clonotype was counted between two and nine times. This chain uses TRBV5-4 with TRBJ1-6; 9 positions match TRBD1. The CDR3 sequence is 15 residues long. V trimming: 2 bases; J trimming: 9 bases; junction bases outside the gene matches: 6. Germline V CDR1 and CDR2: SGHNT, YYREEE (reference sequence). This CDR3 is CASSLAGTGSSPLHF. In DNA form, the CDR3 reads TGTGCCAGCAGCTTAGCCGGGACAGGGTCTTCACCCCTCCACTTT.

In its sample, this clonotype was seen a few times. The chain uses TRBV7-9 and TRBJ2-2; a possible D gene is TRBD1 (7 bases). Germline V gives CDR1 SEHNR, CDR2 FQNEAQ (reference sequence). The CDR3 consists of 15 residues. With 5 bases removed from V and 5 bases from J, the gap between germline ends came to 15 bases. CDR3 in amino acids: CASSRGTAATGELFF. The DNA of the CDR3 is TGTGCCAGCAGCCGCGGGACAGCAGCGACCGGGGAGCTGTTTTTT.

The V call is TRBV20-1, the J call TRBJ1-5; D gene ambiguous. V lost 3 bases and J 3 bases, leaving 12 bases between the germline ends. There are 14 residues in the CDR3. The germline V gene encodes CDR1 DFQATT and CDR2 SNEGSKA (reference sequence). CDR3 coding DNA: TGCAGTGCTAGCAGGCTTCAACTCAATCAGCCCCAGCATTTT. Translation: CSASRLQLNQPQHF.

This clonotype came up a few times. The gene calls are TRBV7-9 and TRBJ2-1, with 13 bases that match TRBD2. CDR3 length: 15 residues. V was clipped by 5 bases and J by 10 bases; unmatched bases: 8. Per the germline V gene, CDR1 is SEHNR and CDR2 is FQNEAQ (reference sequence). Here the CDR3 reads CASSPRTSGSEEQFF. DNA of the CDR3: TGTGCCAGCAGCCCGAGGACTAGCGGGAGCGAGGAGCAGTTCTTC.

The rearrangement links TRBV7-9 to TRBJ2-5; D is perhaps TRBD2 (7 bases). The germline V gene encodes CDR1 SEHNR and CDR2 FQNEAQ (reference sequence). The CDR3 loop spans 15 amino acids. The V end lost 5 bases, the J end lost 0 bases, and 13 bases lay between the germline ends. The chain's CDR3 is CASSTRGADQETQYF. CDR3 bases: TGTGCCAGCAGCACTCGGGGGGCGGACCAAGAGACCCAGTACTTC.

This clonotype turned up a few times. The rearrangement joins TRBV29-1 to TRBJ2-3; tentatively, D is TRBD2 (5 bases). The V end lost 4 bases, the J end lost 5 bases, and 13 bases lay between the germline ends. The CDR3 spans 13 residues. The germline gives CDR1 SQVTM, CDR2 ANQGSEA. The CDR3 DNA reads TGCAGCGTTGGGCCCCAGAGGGTAGATACGCAGTATTTT. Translated: CSVGPQRVDTQYF.

The sample holds many counts of this clonotype. The chain joins TRBV7-2 to TRBJ1-5; no reliable D call. The CDR3 covers 12 residues. Trimming removed 3 bases from V and 3 bases from J, with 3 bases in between. CDR1 SGHTA and CDR2 FQGNSA come from the germline V gene. The CDR3 loop is CASSFNNQPQHF. For the CDR3, the DNA is TGTGCCAGCAGCTTTAACAATCAGCCCCAGCATTTT.

V usage is TRBV2 and J usage is TRBJ1-5; D unclear. Trimming pared 4 bases from V and 0 bases from J, leaving 7 bases between. The length of the CDR3 is 14 residues. CDR1 is SNHLY and CDR2 is FYNNEI in the germline V gene. The CDR3 bases are TGTGCCAGCAGTGGGGCAGCTAGCAATCAGCCCCAGCATTTT. Translating gives CASSGAASNQPQHF.

This clonotype appeared a single time. CDR3: CASSVTGTGVDEQYF. CDR3 bases: TGTGCCAGCAGCGTAACCGGGACAGGGGTCGACGAGCAGTACTTC. V and J are TRBV7-6 and TRBJ2-7; TRBD1 agrees at 10 bases. The length of the CDR3 is 15 residues. Germline CDR1 reads SGHVS; CDR2 reads FNYEAQ. J was trimmed by 5 bases and V by 5 bases; bases with no gene match: 9.

This clonotype was picked up a small number of times. The chain employs TRBV12-3 or TRBV12-4 and TRBJ2-1, with 8 positions matching TRBD2. The CDR3 consists of 17 residues. V dropped 2 bases and J dropped 7; count of bases not matched to a gene: 13. The chain's CDR3 is CASSLSSTGGPRNEQFF. CDR3 DNA sequence: TGTGCCAGCAGTTTATCAAGTACGGGGGGGCCGAGAAATGAGCAGTTCTTC.

This clonotype was seen only a few times. The gene calls are TRBV5-1 and TRBJ1-6, with 7 bases fitting TRBD1. V trimming: 4 bases; J trimming: 6 bases; junction bases outside the gene matches: 7. This CDR3 region has 15 residues. Looked up from germline, CDR1 is SGHRS and CDR2 is YFSETQ. The CDR3 sequence: CASSPETGTNSPLHF. As DNA, the CDR3 is TGCGCCAGCAGCCCGGAGACAGGGACTAATTCACCCCTCCACTTT.

In its sample, this clonotype was seen once. This chain connects TRBV20-1 to TRBJ1-1, with D tentatively TRBD1 (6 bases). This CDR3 spans 12 amino acids. The germline V and J ends were trimmed by 3 bases and 8 bases, with 13 bases remaining between them. Germline loops: CDR1 DFQATT, CDR2 SNEGSKA (reference sequence). The CDR3 loop is CSASDGGKEAFF. The CDR3 nucleotides are TGCAGTGCTAGCGACGGGGGCAAGGAAGCTTTCTTT.

The chain couples TRBV27 to TRBJ1-4, with D possibly TRBD1 on 5 matching bases. Trimming removed 9 bases at V and 8 bases at J, with 16 bases between. This CDR3 region has 13 residues. Germline assignment: CDR1 MNHEY and CDR2 SMNVEV (reference sequence). CDR3 bases: TGTGCCAGGAAGGGGCCACGCTCCGAAAAACTGTTTTTT. It specifies CARKGPRSEKLFF.

The table lists this clonotype with a few counts. This chain connects TRBV12-3 or TRBV12-4 to TRBJ2-7; D might be TRBD1 (5 bases). The CDR3 totals 13 residues. With 4 bases removed from V and 2 bases from J, the gap between germline ends came to 9 bases. CDR3 residues: CASSSAGTYEQYF. CDR3 DNA sequence: TGTGCCAGCAGTTCGGCAGGGACCTACGAGCAGTACTTC.

This chain connects TRBV4-1 to TRBJ1-4, with D perhaps matching TRBD1 (6 bases). The CDR3 has 16 residues. V was trimmed by 2 bases and J by 6 bases, leaving 16 bases between them. Looked up from germline, CDR1 is MGHRA and CDR2 is YSYEKL. CDR3 sequence: CASSQTGLVGYEKLFF. DNA for the CDR3: TGCGCCAGCAGCCAAACAGGGTTAGTCGGCTATGAAAAACTGTTTTTT.